This entry features one T cell receptor beta chain sequence. The entry originates in a study of cytomegalovirus exposure and HLA in healthy donors. Germline V gives CDR1 SQVTM, CDR2 ANQGSEA. The junction had 6 bases not matched to a gene; V was cut back by 0 bases and J by 5 bases. The CDR3 loop spans 14 amino acids. The PCR contained 60 Vbeta and 13 Jbeta primers. Sequenced by immunoSEQ multiplex PCR; TCRdb stores in-frame clones only, minus some. The repertoire holds some 61,000 clones, with about 81% as singletons. The genes are TRBV29-1 and TRBJ1-2; the match to TRBD1 covers 7 bases. The sequence came from a human donor in good health. Sequenced material: PBMCs. The CDR3 coding sequence is TGCAGCGTTGAAGATTTCACAGGGGAATATGGCTACACCTTC. Amino acid sequence: CSVEDFTGEYGYTF.